This T cell receptor beta chain was captured in a study of blood T cell repertoires in COVID-19. Overall study context: T cells, B-cell-depleted T cells, or PBMCs provided the cDNA or gDNA that served as material.

The CDR3 extends over 14 amino acids. With 7 bases clipped from V and 4 bases from J, the junction kept 9 bases outside the gene matches. Germline-derived CDR1 and CDR2 are MNHEY and SVGAGI. Original processing notes: Estimated nucleated cell counts came from reference gene primer amplification. Only in-frame clones appear in the TCRdb table, and some are missing; sequencing was by immunoSEQ multiplex PCR. That table is the source of V, J and clone size, and D and trimming were worked out from the DNA. Of about 98,000 clones detected, 82% appear once; the ten largest clones hold 18%. The chain couples TRBV6-5 to TRBJ2-7; TRBD1 agrees at 8 bases. This TCR came from a man older than 75 with acute or convalescent COVID-19. Material: peripheral blood. The DNA for the CDR3 is TGTGCCAGCAAAAGGGGACAGGTTTCTTACGAGCAGTACTTC. This gives the protein CASKRGQVSYEQYF.